This T cell receptor beta chain is from a study of cytotoxic CD8 clonotypes in ibrutinib-treated CLL. Sequencing was performed with immunoSEQ multiplex PCR; in TCRdb, only in-frame clones are kept and a portion is missing. Among more than 110,000 clones listed, around 81% were seen once. Note on this clone: Its target is not known.

Study findings and constraints: There were differences in sampling times between sustained-remission and progressing patients. Starting clonality was above that of age-matched healthy donors and tracked circulating CD8+ T-cell counts. Upon ibrutinib response clonality rose, and upon progression it fell back toward baseline.

In germline, CDR1 is SGHRS, CDR2 YFSETQ. V was clipped by 4 bases and J by 2 bases, with 18 bases between them. The CDR3 is 16 residues long. The rearrangement links TRBV5-1 to TRBJ2-5, with TRBD2 as a possible D gene (6 bases). The specimen comprised PBMCs, sampled after 36 months of ibrutinib treatment. The receptor comes from a human donor with chronic lymphocytic leukemia. The CDR3 nucleotides read TGCGCCAGCAGCCCTAACGGAGGGTCCCAACAAGAGACCCAGTACTTC. Translating it yields CASSPNGGSQQETQYF. Full variable domain (outside the CDR3, taken from reference TRBV5-1 and TRBJ2-5): KAGVTQTPRYLIKTRGQQVTLSCSPISGHRSVSWYQQTPGQGLQFLFEYFSETQRNKGNFPGRFSGRQFSNSRSEMNVSTLELGDSALYLCASSPNGGSQQETQYFGPGTRLLVL.